This TCR beta chain emerged from a study of regulatory T cells in long-lasting Graves disease. Sequencing libraries for TCR beta were prepared with iRepertoire HTBI primers and Arm-PCR of CDR3 regions. TCRdb used MiXCR to reprocess the multiplex PCR reads, holding one entry per CDR3 protein. The table lists 350,000 to 500,000 distinct CDR3 sequences, about 21% of them singletons. In germline, CDR1 is MNHEY, CDR2 SVGEGT. The CDR3 contains 14 residues. The V end was cut by 4 bases, the J end by 0 bases, with 9 bases between. Indicated time point: persistent/refractory GD, antithyroid drugs over 5 years with positive TRAb. The TCR library used RNA extracted from PBMCs.

This TCR was sampled from a female donor with Graves disease. This chain uses TRBV6-2 or TRBV6-3 with TRBJ1-1, with TRBD1 as a possible D gene (6 bases). The specimen comprised peripheral blood mononuclear cells (PBMCs), sampled when the disease was refractory, from a patient treated with antithyroid drugs. The CDR3 bases are TGTGCCAGCAGTTGGGACAATATGAACACTGAAGCTTTCTTT. Its translation is CASSWDNMNTEAFF.